This TCR beta chain came from a study of blood T cell repertoires in COVID-19. Germline loops: CDR1 LGHDT, CDR2 YNNKEL (reference sequence). The CDR3 consists of 19 residues. Unmatched junction bases numbered 10, after V lost 1 base and J lost 4 bases. Sequencing was performed with immunoSEQ multiplex PCR; in TCRdb, only in-frame clones are kept and a portion is missing. The profile covers about 350,000 clones, with 88% appearing a single time and over 1% taken by the ten largest. This TCR was recovered from a young woman who had been exposed to COVID-19. The V call is TRBV3-1 (or the pseudogene TRBV3-2), the J call TRBJ2-3; 14 nucleotides agree with TRBD2. Specimen: PBMCs or T cells enriched from blood (not recorded which). This CDR3 reads CASSQGPPGLAGAADTQYF. CDR3 nucleotide sequence: TGTGCCAGCAGCCAAGGCCCCCCGGGACTAGCGGGAGCGGCAGATACGCAGTATTTT.